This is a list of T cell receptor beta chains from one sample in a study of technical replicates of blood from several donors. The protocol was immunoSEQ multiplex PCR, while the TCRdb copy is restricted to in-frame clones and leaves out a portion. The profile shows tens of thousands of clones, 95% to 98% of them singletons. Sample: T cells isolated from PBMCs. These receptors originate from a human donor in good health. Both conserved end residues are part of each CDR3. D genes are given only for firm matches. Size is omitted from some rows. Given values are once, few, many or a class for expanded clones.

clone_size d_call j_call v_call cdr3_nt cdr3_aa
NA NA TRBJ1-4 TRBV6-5 TGTGCCAGCAGCCACAGGCCGGGGGATGAAAAACTGTTTTTT CASSHRPGDEKLFF
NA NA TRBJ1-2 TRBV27 TGTGCCAGCAGTGACGACGTCAGGGACTATGGCTACACCTTC CASSDDVRDYGYTF
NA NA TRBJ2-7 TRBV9 TGTGCCAGCAGCGTAGACCCAGAATCTTCCTACGAGCAGTACTTC CASSVDPESSYEQYF
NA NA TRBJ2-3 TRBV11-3 TGTGCCAGCAGCTTAGAGTTTCGGGGGACGAGAATGGATACGCAGTATTTT CASSLEFRGTRMDTQYF
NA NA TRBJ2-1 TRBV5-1 TGCGCCAGCAGCTTGGCCATCGGGAGCCGCAATGAGCAGTTCTTC CASSLAIGSRNEQFF
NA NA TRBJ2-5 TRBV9 TGTGCCAGCACCCGGAACGGAGGGCCTCTGGAGACCCAGTACTTC CASTRNGGPLETQYF
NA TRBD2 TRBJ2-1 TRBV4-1 TGCGCCAGCAGCACTCGGACTAGCGGGAGTCCCGATGAGCAGTTCTTC CASSTRTSGSPDEQFF
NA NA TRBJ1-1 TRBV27 TGTGCCAGCAGTTACACAGGGTTGTACACTGAAGCTTTCTTT CASSYTGLYTEAFF
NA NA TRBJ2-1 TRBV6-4 TGTGCCAGCAGTGACTCGATAGCGCGCGATGAGCAGTTCTTC CASSDSIARDEQFF
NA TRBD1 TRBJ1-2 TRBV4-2 TGTGCCAGCAGCCAGTGGGACAGGGGATATGGCTACACCTTC CASSQWDRGYGYTF
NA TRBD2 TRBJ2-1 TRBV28 TGTGCCAGCAGTTGCCGAACTTTAGGTCTAGCGGGAGGGCCAGAGGATTTCAATGAGCAGTTCTTC CASSCRTLGLAGGPEDFNEQFF
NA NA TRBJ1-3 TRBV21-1 TGTGCCAGCAGCAAACTGCGGTTTGCTGGAAACACCATATATTTT CASSKLRFAGNTIYF
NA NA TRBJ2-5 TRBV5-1 TGCGCCAGCAGCTTGGGAGGCCAAGAGACCCAGTACTTC CASSLGGQETQYF
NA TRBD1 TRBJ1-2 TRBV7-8 TGTGCCAGCAGCGCCCGGGACAGGGCGCTCGTCGGCTACACCTTC CASSARDRALVGYTF
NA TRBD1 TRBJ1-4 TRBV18 TGTGCCAGCTCAACGGTGGACAGGGCGACTAATGAAAAACTGTTTTTT CASSTVDRATNEKLFF
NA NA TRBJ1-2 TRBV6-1 TGTGCCAGCAGTGAAGCGGGGAGAGGGACCTTC CASSEAGRGTF
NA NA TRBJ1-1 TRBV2 TGTGCCAGCAGTGAAGAGGGGCATCTAACTGAAGCTTTCTTT CASSEEGHLTEAFF
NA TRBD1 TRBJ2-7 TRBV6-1 TGTGCCGGGCGAACCGGACAGGGAGGCGAGCAGTACTTC CAGRTGQGGEQYF
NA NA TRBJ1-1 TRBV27 TGTGCCAGCAGCCCGTGGGAGCTCATGAACACTGAAGCTTTCTTT CASSPWELMNTEAFF
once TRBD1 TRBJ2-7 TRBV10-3 TGTGCCATCAGTTCCGGGACAGATTTTGACGAGCAGTACTTC CAISSGTDFDEQYF
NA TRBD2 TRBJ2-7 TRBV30 TGTGCCTGGAGCACCGCGGGGGGCTCCAGCTACGAGCAGTACTTC CAWSTAGGSSYEQYF
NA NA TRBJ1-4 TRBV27 TGTGCCAGCAGTCGTGACGGACTCGGGGAAAAACTGTTTTTT CASSRDGLGEKLFF
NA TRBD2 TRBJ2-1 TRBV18 TGTGCCAGCTCACCGATGACTAGCGGAATGGATGAGCAGTTCTTC CASSPMTSGMDEQFF
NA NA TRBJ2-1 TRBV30 TGTGCCTGGAGTCCTGACTCGTCCTCCTACAATGAGCAGTTCTTC CAWSPDSSSYNEQFF
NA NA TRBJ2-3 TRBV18 TGTGCCAGCTCACCAGCTACCTCGGGTTCAGGGGGCACAGATACGCAGTATTTT CASSPATSGSGGTDTQYF
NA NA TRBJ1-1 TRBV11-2 TGTGCCAGCAGCTTAGATAGCGTTCGAGGGAGGGGCACTGAAGCTTTCTTT CASSLDSVRGRGTEAFF
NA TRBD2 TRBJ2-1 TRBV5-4 TGTGCCAGCAGCTTAGAGGCGACTAGCGGGGGATACAGCAATGAGCAGTTCTTC CASSLEATSGGYSNEQFF
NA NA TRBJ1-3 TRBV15 TGTGCCACCAGCAGAGACAGGGGTGGTCACACCATATATTTT CATSRDRGGHTIYF
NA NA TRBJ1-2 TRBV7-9 TGTGCCAGCAGCTTAACGGGACTTTGGGATGGCTACACCTTC CASSLTGLWDGYTF
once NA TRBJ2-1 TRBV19 TGTGCCAGTAGTGCGTTAGCGGCCAGCTCCTACAATGAGCAGTTCTTC CASSALAASSYNEQFF
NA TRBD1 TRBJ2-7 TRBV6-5 TGTGCCAGCAGCCCGGGACAGGTTTTCTACGAGCAGTACTTC CASSPGQVFYEQYF
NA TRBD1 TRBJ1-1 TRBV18 TGTGCCAGCTCACCACAAGGGGGCAACTCTGAAGCTTTCTTT CASSPQGGNSEAFF
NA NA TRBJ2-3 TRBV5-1 TGCGCCAGCACCCTCCTTGGGGCCAGTACCTCGGATACGCAGTATTTT CASTLLGASTSDTQYF
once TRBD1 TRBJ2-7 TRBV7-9 TGTGCCAGCAGCTTACGGACAGGCCCCCTCTCCTACGAGCAGTACTTC CASSLRTGPLSYEQYF
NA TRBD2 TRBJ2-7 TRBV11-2 TGTGCCAGCAGCTTAGTAGCGGGAGGATATGAGCAGTACTTC CASSLVAGGYEQYF
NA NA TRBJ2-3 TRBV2 TGTGCCAGCAGTGTAATGGCGGGGAACACAGATACGCAGTATTTT CASSVMAGNTDTQYF
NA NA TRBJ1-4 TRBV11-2 TGTGCCAGCAGCTTTTCGAGTCCAACTAATGAAAAACTGTTTTTT CASSFSSPTNEKLFF
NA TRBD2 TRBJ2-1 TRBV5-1 TGCGCCAGCAGCTTTTCGACTAGCGGTGCACGGAATGAGCAGTTCTTC CASSFSTSGARNEQFF
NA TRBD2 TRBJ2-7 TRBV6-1 TGTGCCAGCACAAAGGAGTACGACCAAGCGGGACTGTACTTC CASTKEYDQAGLYF
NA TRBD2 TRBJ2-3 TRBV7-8 TGTGCCAGCAGACAATCTAGCGGACGCACAGATACGCAGTATTTT CASRQSSGRTDTQYF
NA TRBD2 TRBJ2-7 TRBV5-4 TGTGCCAGCAGCTTGGGTGGTCTCGGCGGGAGGAGGGACTACGAGCAGTACTTC CASSLGGLGGRRDYEQYF